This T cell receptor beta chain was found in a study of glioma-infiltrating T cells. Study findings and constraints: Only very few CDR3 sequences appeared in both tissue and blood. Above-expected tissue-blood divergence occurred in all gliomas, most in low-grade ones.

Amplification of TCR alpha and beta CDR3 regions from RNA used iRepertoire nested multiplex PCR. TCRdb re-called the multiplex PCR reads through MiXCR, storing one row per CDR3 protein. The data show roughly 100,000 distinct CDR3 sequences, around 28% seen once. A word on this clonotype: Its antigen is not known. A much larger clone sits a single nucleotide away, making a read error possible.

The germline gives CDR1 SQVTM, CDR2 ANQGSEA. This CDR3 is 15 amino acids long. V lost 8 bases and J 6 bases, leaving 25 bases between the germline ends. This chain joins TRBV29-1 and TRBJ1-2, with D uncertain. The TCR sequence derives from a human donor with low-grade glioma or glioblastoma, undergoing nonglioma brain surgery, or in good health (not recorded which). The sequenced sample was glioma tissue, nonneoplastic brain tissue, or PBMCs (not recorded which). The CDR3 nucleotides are TGCAGCTTTGTTGAACGGGCAGGCAAAAGGGATGGCTACACCTTC. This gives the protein CSFVERAGKRDGYTF.